The 9 T cell receptor beta chains below come from one sample, sequenced in a study of cytomegalovirus exposure and HLA in healthy donors. PCR involved 60 Vbeta and 13 Jbeta primers. Measured with immunoSEQ multiplex PCR; TCRdb has only the in-frame clones, and not every one. The sample has approximately 120,000 clones; 73% are singletons. The specimen was PBMCs. The receptors derive from a middle-aged man in good health and CMV-seronegative.

The V and J genes are TRBV4-3 and TRBJ1-1, with unresolved D. Germline V lookup: CDR1 LGHNA, CDR2 YSLEER. The CDR3 is 12 amino acids. Trimming took off 0 bases at V and 8 bases at J, with 7 bases between the two ends. CDR3 coding DNA: TGCGCCAGCAGCCAAGATTGGCAGGAAGCTTTCTTT. Translation gives CASSQDWQEAFF.

There are a few counts of this clone. This CDR3 is CASSPQSLNTEAFF. The CDR3 DNA reads TGTGCCAGCAGTCCACAGAGTTTGAACACTGAAGCTTTCTTT. V usage is TRBV6-5 and J usage is TRBJ1-1; the D is unclear. This CDR3 has 14 residues. V lost 5 bases to trimming and J lost 0 bases, with 10 bases between them. CDR1 and CDR2 (germline): MNHEY, SVGAGI.

This sequence joins TRBV29-1 and TRBJ2-2, with a tentative D call TRBD1 (6 bases). CDR3 length equals 14 residues. Germline loops: CDR1 SQVTM, CDR2 ANQGSEA. V was pared by 0 bases and J by 6 bases, with 11 bases between. CDR3 bases: TGCAGCGTTGAAGATCCTTCAGGGGCCGGGGAGCTGTTTTTT. It codes for CSVEDPSGAGELFF.

This rearrangement joins TRBV7-3 to TRBJ2-5; 8 positions match TRBD1. The ends lost 2 bases at V and 10 bases at J; junction bases unmatched: 6. This CDR3 contains 13 residues. Germline V gene sequence: CDR1 SGHTA, CDR2 FQGTGA. The CDR3 DNA reads as TGTGCCAGCAGCTTAGAGGACAGGGAAATCCAGTACTTC. It translates to CASSLEDREIQYF.

This clone was observed a handful of times. The rearrangement links TRBV7-3 to TRBJ2-3, with 12 bases that match TRBD2. J was trimmed by 3 bases and V by 2 bases; bases with no gene match: 3. The length of the CDR3 is 16 residues. Per the germline V gene, CDR1 is SGHTA and CDR2 is FQGTGA. In nucleotides, the CDR3 is TGTGCCAGCAGCTTACTAGCGGGGGGGAGGACAGATACGCAGTATTTT. This encodes CASSLLAGGRTDTQYF. The variable domain in full, with the rest retrieved from reference TRBV7-3 and TRBJ2-3, is GAGVSQTPSNKVTEKGKYVELRCDPISGHTALYWYRQSLGQGPEFLIYFQGTGAADDSGLPNDRFFAVRPEGSVSTLKIQRTERGDSAVYLCASSLLAGGRTDTQYFGPGTRLTVL.

V is TRBV18 and J is TRBJ2-2, with 10 bases identical to TRBD1. This CDR3 is built from 15 residues. Germline V gives CDR1 KGHSH, CDR2 LQKENI. The J segment lost 3 bases and the V segment lost 6 bases, leaving 4 bases of the junction unmatched. Here the CDR3 DNA reads TGTGCCAGCTCGTACGGACAGGGGGACACCGGGGAGCTGTTTTTT. It yields the protein CASSYGQGDTGELFF.

This clone has only one observation. CDR3: CASSLRQGRNTGELFF. The CDR3 coding sequence is TGCGCCAGCAGCCTTCGGCAGGGGCGGAACACCGGGGAGCTGTTTTTT. The chain recombines TRBV4-3 with TRBJ2-2, with a tentative D call TRBD1 (6 bases). Germline CDR1 is LGHNA and CDR2 is YSLEER. The CDR3 consists of 16 residues. Trimming removed 4 bases at V and 1 base at J, with 13 bases between.

V is TRBV9 and J is TRBJ1-2, with TRBD1 identical over 8 bases. This CDR3 region has 15 residues. V trimming: 0 bases; J trimming: 10 bases; junction bases outside the gene matches: 11. Germline assignment: CDR1 SGDLS and CDR2 YYNGEE. The CDR3 bases are TGTGCCAGCAGCGTAGGACAGGGGACCTTTAAGGCCTACACCTTC. It codes for CASSVGQGTFKAYTF.

This sequence joins TRBV6-5 and TRBJ1-5; no definite D call. The CDR3 runs 15 residues. Germline-derived CDR1 and CDR2 are MNHEY and SVGAGI. Trimming pared 5 bases from V and 2 bases from J, leaving 13 bases between. The CDR3 loop reads CASSPPLWRNQPQHF. The CDR3 coding sequence is TGTGCCAGCAGTCCTCCGTTGTGGCGCAATCAGCCCCAGCATTTT.